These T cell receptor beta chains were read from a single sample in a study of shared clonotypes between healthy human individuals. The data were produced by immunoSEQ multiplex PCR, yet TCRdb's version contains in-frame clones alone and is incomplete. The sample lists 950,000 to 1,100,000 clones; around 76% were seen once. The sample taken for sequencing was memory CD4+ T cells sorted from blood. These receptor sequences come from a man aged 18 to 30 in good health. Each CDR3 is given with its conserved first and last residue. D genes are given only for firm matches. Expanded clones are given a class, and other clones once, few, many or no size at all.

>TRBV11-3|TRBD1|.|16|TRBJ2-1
CASSSGQSSSYNEQFF
TGTGCCAGCAGCTCGGGACAGAGCAGCTCCTACAATGAGCAGTTCTTC
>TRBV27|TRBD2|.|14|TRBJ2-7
CASSFGRGGQEQYF
TGTGCCAGCTCATTCGGGAGGGGGGGGCAGGAGCAGTACTTC
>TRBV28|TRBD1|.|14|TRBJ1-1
CASILGGLNTEAFF
TGTGCCAGCATCCTAGGGGGCTTGAACACTGAAGCTTTCTTT
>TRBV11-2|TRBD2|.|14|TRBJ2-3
CASSLTGGSDTQYF
TGTGCCAGCAGCTTGACGGGGGGTTCAGATACGCAGTATTTT
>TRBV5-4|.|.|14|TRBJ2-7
CASSQDTASYEQYF
TGTGCCAGCAGCCAGGACACGGCTTCCTACGAGCAGTACTTC
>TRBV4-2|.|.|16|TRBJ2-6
CASSQDGAAGANVLTF
TGTGCCAGCAGCCAAGATGGGGCGGCTGGGGCCAACGTCCTGACTTTC
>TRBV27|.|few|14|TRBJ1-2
CASRLQGPGYGYTF
TGTGCCAGCAGACTCCAGGGTCCAGGCTATGGCTACACCTTC
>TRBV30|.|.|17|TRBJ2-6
CAWTPERVRTGANVLTF
TGTGCCTGGACCCCAGAGAGGGTGAGAACTGGGGCCAACGTCCTGACTTTC
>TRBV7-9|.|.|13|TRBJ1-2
CAIGGVGKYGYTF
TGTGCCATTGGGGGTGTCGGGAAGTATGGCTACACCTTC
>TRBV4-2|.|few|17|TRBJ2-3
CASSPAGQSINTDTQYF
TGTGCCAGCAGCCCCGCCGGACAGTCCATTAACACAGATACGCAGTATTTT
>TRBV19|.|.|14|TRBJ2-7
CASSTPAGPYEQYF
TGTGCCAGTAGTACCCCCGCCGGGCCCTACGAGCAGTACTTC
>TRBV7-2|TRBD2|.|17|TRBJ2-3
CASSSRSSGFRTDTQYF
TGTGCCAGCAGCTCCCGATCTAGCGGGTTCCGCACAGATACGCAGTATTTT
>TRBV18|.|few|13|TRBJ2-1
CASSPKDVNEQFF
TGTGCCAGCTCACCAAAGGACGTTAATGAGCAGTTCTTC
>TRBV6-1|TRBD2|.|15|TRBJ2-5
CASSPLGGALETQYF
TGTGCCAGCAGCCCCCTCGGGGGGGCTTTAGAGACCCAGTACTTC
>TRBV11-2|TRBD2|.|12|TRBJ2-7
CASSLPGGEQYF
TGTGCCAGCAGCCTCCCGGGGGGCGAGCAGTACTTC
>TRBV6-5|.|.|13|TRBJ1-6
CASRNRVASPLHF
TGTGCCAGCCGGAATAGGGTTGCTTCACCCCTCCACTTT
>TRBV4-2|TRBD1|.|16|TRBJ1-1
CASSPRTGGSHAEAFF
TGTGCCAGCAGCCCCCGGACAGGTGGATCCCACGCTGAAGCTTTCTTT
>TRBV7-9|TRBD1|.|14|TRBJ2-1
CASSLETGWGEQFF
TGTGCCAGCAGCTTAGAGACAGGGTGGGGTGAGCAGTTCTTC
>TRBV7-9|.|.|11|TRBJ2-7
CASSVSYEQYF
TGTGCCAGCAGTGTCTCGTACGAGCAGTACTTC
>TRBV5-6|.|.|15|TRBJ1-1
CASSARTEPGTEAFF
TGTGCCAGCAGCGCTCGGACCGAGCCGGGCACTGAAGCTTTCTTT
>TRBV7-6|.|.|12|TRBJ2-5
CASSRGVETQYF
TGTGCCAGCAGCCGGGGAGTCGAGACCCAGTACTTC
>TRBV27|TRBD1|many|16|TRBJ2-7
CASRGLSGTGGYEQYF
TGTGCCAGTAGGGGCCTATCCGGGACAGGGGGCTACGAGCAGTACTTC
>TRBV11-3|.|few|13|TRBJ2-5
CASSSGGGETQYF
TGTGCCAGCAGCTCAGGGGGGGGAGAGACCCAGTACTTC
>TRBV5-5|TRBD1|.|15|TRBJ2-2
CASSLDRANTGELFF
TGTGCCAGCAGCTTAGACAGGGCGAACACCGGGGAGCTGTTTTTT
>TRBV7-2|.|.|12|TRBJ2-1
CASSFGGTDLLF
TGTGCCAGCAGCTTCGGAGGGACGGATTTGCTCTTC
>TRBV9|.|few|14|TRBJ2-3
CASSVDGSTDTQYF
TGTGCCAGCAGCGTAGACGGGTCCACAGATACGCAGTATTTT
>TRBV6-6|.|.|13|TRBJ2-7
CASKHRESYEQYF
TGTGCCAGCAAACACAGGGAGTCCTACGAGCAGTACTTC
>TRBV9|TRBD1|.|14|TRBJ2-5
CASSVEGTGGTQYF
TGTGCCAGCAGCGTAGAGGGGACAGGGGGGACCCAGTACTTC
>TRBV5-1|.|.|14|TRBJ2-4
CASSSGNSKNIQYF
TGCGCCAGCAGCTCAGGGAATTCCAAAAACATTCAGTACTTC
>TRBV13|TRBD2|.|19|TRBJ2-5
CASSLDEGLAGGPSETQYF
TGTGCCAGCAGCTTAGACGAGGGACTAGCGGGGGGGCCGTCAGAGACCCAGTACTTC
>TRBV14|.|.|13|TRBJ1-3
CASSLTLRNTIYF
TGTGCCAGCAGTCTCACCCTGAGAAACACCATATATTTT